The present T cell receptor (beta chain) was sequenced within a study of blood T cells in healthy people across ages. This clonotype appeared a few times. Per the germline V gene, CDR1 is SGHTA and CDR2 is FQGNSA. V was pared by 5 bases and J by 0 bases, with 8 bases of the junction left unmatched. The CDR3 has 17 residues. Primers used in a second PCR of roughly 6 to 11 cycles were a sample-barcoded 5' primer and a J-beta primer mix. Each CDR3 protein is one row after TCRdb ran MiXCR on the 5' RACE reads. The top ten hold around 23% of the sample, which has fewer than 2,000,000 distinct CDR3 sequences, roughly two fifths seen once.

This chain links TRBV7-2 with TRBJ2-7; TRBD2 matches 12 bases. Sample: blood. This clonotype originated in a human donor in good health. CDR3 residues: CASSLGTSGFSSYEQYF. CDR3 in DNA: TGTGCCAGCAGCCTCGGGACTAGCGGGTTCAGCTCCTACGAGCAGTACTTC. Supplemented by reference TRBV7-2 and TRBJ2-7, the full variable domain reads GAGVSQSPSNKVTEKGKDVELRCDPISGHTALYWYRQSLGQGLEFLIYFQGNSAPDKSGLPSDRFSAERTGGSVSTLTIQRTQQEDSAVYLCASSLGTSGFSSYEQYFGPGTRLTVT.